Detailed here is one T cell receptor (beta chain). Clones were read by immunoSEQ multiplex PCR, and TCRdb kept only the in-frame ones, dropping some. Counted here are tens of thousands of clones, roughly 88% occurring once; the ten biggest clones make up around 0.56%. This entry comes from a study of OX40 agonist ivuxolimab in advanced cancers. In germline, CDR1 is SGHTA, CDR2 FQGNSA. V shed 2 bases, J shed 2 bases, and the junction held 11 bases outside the gene matches. The CDR3 is 18 amino acids. The sample here was CD4+ or CD8+ T cells sorted from blood, taken in a trial of the OX40 agonist ivuxolimab. J is TRBJ2-2 and V is TRBV7-2, with 7 bases matching TRBD1. The sequence came from an adult with an advanced solid tumor such as melanoma, head and neck, liver or kidney cancer. DNA for the CDR3: TGTGCCAGCAGCTTAAACATGGTGGACAGGCTAAACACCGGGGAGCTGTTTTTT. This sequence encodes CASSLNMVDRLNTGELFF.